This T cell receptor (beta chain) was found in a study of T cell repertoires and Cas9 in healthy adults (dated by TCRdb to the late 2010s). Background for the entire study: Within the CD4 and CD8 compartments, the researchers characterized SpCas9-reactive T cells in terms of multi-effector potency, cytotoxicity and lineage determination. This study looked at whether people already carry T cell immunity to the Streptococcus pyogenes Cas9 nuclease (SpCas9), the enzyme used in CRISPR gene editing.

The library was obtained by the immunoSEQ multiplex PCR assay. TCRdb obtained this table from immuneACCESS and retained in-frame rearrangements with V and J assigned. These tables miss some clones; where compared with another copy, unresolved V genes account for less than half of the shortfall, and the remainder is unexplained. The sample contains 20,000 to 25,000 clones, around 92% of them found a single time. Together, the top ten hold 0.7% to 0.85% of the sample. The full study reports these points: In vitro, the proliferation and function of SpCas9-reactive effector T cells were reported to be mitigated by SpCas9-reactive regulatory T cells.

All of the donors in the study were healthy humans. Cut back by 0 bases and 4 bases, the V and J ends lie 12 bases apart. Reading the germline V gene gives CDR1 MNHEY and CDR2 SVGAGI. The CDR3 contains 15 residues, cysteine and phenylalanine counted. Only the CDR3 DNA stays, 45 bases, in frame from base 1. This clone is a singleton in its sample. There is no known antigen for this receptor. No base quality values were provided; no much bigger clone lies one nucleotide off. This receptor was obtained from a human donor in good health. The chain is encoded by TRBV6-5 joined to TRBJ1-2, with the D gene too uncertain to name. What was sequenced was CD4+ effector T cells (CD127+, CD25-, CD137-, CD154-) from PBMCs; culture status not recorded. The DNA sequence is as follows: TGTGCCAGCAGTTACTCCCGAAGTAGCCCCTATGGCTACACCTTC. Translated, this is CASSYSRSSPYGYTF.